The 28 T cell receptor beta chains in this list originate from one sample, sequenced in a study of CD8 T cells in ankylosing spondylitis. MiXCR was run by TCRdb on the 5' RACE reads, yielding one entry per CDR3 protein. The sample lists roughly 200,000 distinct CDR3 sequences; roughly 24% were seen once. The sequencing input was blood, either unsorted or a sorted T cell fraction (not recorded which). These receptor sequences come from a male donor with ankylosing spondylitis or in good health (not recorded which).

This rearrangement joins TRBV9 to TRBJ1-1; D unresolved. V was cut by 1 base and J by 5 bases, with 9 bases left in between. The CDR3 runs 13 residues. Germline assignment: CDR1 SGDLS and CDR2 YYNGEE. CDR3 loop: CASSVLGMTEAFF. In DNA form, the CDR3 reads TGTGCCAGCAGCGTATTGGGGATGACTGAAGCTTTCTTT.

J is TRBJ2-1 and V is TRBV6-5, with a possible D match to TRBD2 (6 bases). V was pared by 2 bases and J by 4 bases, with 15 bases between. The CDR3 loop spans 16 amino acids. Germline-derived CDR1 and CDR2 are MNHEY and SVGAGI. CDR3 in amino acids: CASSYTPGRTYNEQFF. CDR3 DNA sequence: TGTGCCAGCAGTTACACCCCAGGGAGGACATACAATGAGCAGTTCTTC.

The chain employs TRBV20-1 and TRBJ2-2, with 11 nucleotides matching TRBD2. CDR1 DFQATT and CDR2 SNEGSKA come from the germline V gene (reference sequence). CDR3 length: 20 residues. V gave up 0 bases and J gave up 3 bases; unmatched junction bases: 15. The chain's CDR3 is CSARDASRSSGGRDTGELFF. The CDR3, as DNA: TGCAGTGCTAGAGACGCGAGTAGATCTAGCGGGGGGAGGGACACCGGGGAGCTGTTTTTT.

Many counts were recorded for this clonotype. This rearrangement joins TRBV5-1 to TRBJ2-3, with D hard to call. This CDR3 spans 16 amino acids. Trimming removed 5 bases at V and 4 bases at J, with 20 bases between. CDR1 is SGHRS and CDR2 is YFSETQ in the germline V gene. The CDR3 is CASSRSPWIAADTQYF. In nucleotides, the CDR3 is TGCGCCAGCAGTCGTTCCCCATGGATCGCGGCAGATACGCAGTATTTT.

In its sample, this clonotype was seen many times. V and J are TRBV6-2 or TRBV6-3 and TRBJ2-2; TRBD2 might be the D (5 bases). Trimming stripped 4 bases from V and 4 bases from J, with 7 bases between. Germline lookup yields CDR1 MNHEY and CDR2 SVGEGT. The CDR3 sequence is 13 residues long. CDR3 sequence reads: CASSFRGTGELFF. CDR3 DNA sequence: TGTGCCAGCAGTTTCCGGGGCACCGGGGAGCTGTTTTTT.

This clonotype was detected many times. This sequence joins TRBV6-1 and TRBJ1-6; 7 nucleotides agree with TRBD1. V trimming: 6 bases; J trimming: 0 bases; junction bases outside the gene matches: 8. CDR3 length: 17 residues. Germline V CDR1 and CDR2: MNHNS, SASEGT. CDR3 sequence: CASRSGTVSSYNSPLHF. The CDR3 region has the DNA TGTGCCAGCAGATCCGGGACAGTAAGCTCCTATAATTCACCCCTCCACTTT.

In this sample, this clonotype turned up many times. The chain carries TRBV5-1 and TRBJ2-1, with D hard to call. Trimming left V 0 bases short and J 9 bases short, with 19 bases between. Germline V gene data show CDR1 as SGHRS and CDR2 as YFSETQ. CDR3 length: 16 residues. Here the CDR3 reads CASSLDVQVVGGEQFF. CDR3 DNA: TGCGCCAGCAGCTTGGACGTTCAGGTTGTGGGCGGTGAGCAGTTCTTC. The variable domain in full, with the rest retrieved from reference TRBV5-1 and TRBJ2-1, is KAGVTQTPRYLIKTRGQQVTLSCSPISGHRSVSWYQQTPGQGLQFLFEYFSETQRNKGNFPGRFSGRQFSNSRSEMNVSTLELGDSALYLCASSLDVQVVGGEQFFGPGTRLTVL.

This clonotype has a handful of counts. The rearrangement joins TRBV6-1 to TRBJ2-1; possible D gene TRBD1, 6 bases. The CDR3 sequence is 14 residues long. In germline, CDR1 is MNHNS, CDR2 SASEGT. Trimming pared 4 bases from V and 6 bases from J, leaving 13 bases between. Written as DNA, the CDR3 is TGTGCCAGCAGTGCGACAGGCATTCTCAATGAGCAGTTCTTC. It is translated as CASSATGILNEQFF.

The J gene is TRBJ1-3, the V gene TRBV3-1, with 7 bases matching TRBD1. V lost 5 bases to trimming and J lost 3 bases; unmatched junction nucleotides: 7. This CDR3 is 15 amino acids long. The germline CDR1 and CDR2 sequences are LGHDT and YNNKEL (reference sequence). Here the CDR3 reads CASSLGQTFGNTIYF. The CDR3 DNA reads TGTGCCAGCAGCTTGGGACAGACCTTTGGAAACACCATATATTTT. Full variable domain (missing parts from reference TRBV3-1 and TRBJ1-3): DTAVSQTPKYLVTQMGNDKSIKCEQNLGHDTMYWYKQDSKKFLKIMFSYNNKELIINETVPNRFSPKSPDKAHLNLHINSLELGDSAVYFCASSLGQTFGNTIYFGEGSWLTVV.

This clonotype was counted at least ten times. The CDR3 bases are TGCAGCGTTGAAGTGGCCTGGGAGACCCAGTACTTC. Its protein product is CSVEVAWETQYF. This chain joins TRBV29-1 and TRBJ2-5; D is unresolved. Germline V CDR1 and CDR2: SQVTM, ANQGSEA. The CDR3 totals 12 residues. Deletions cut 1 base from V and 5 bases from J, with 8 bases between.

This clonotype was seen a handful of times. A much larger clone sits a single nucleotide away, making a read error possible. V is TRBV5-1 and J is TRBJ2-2; the D is unclear. Germline CDR1 SGHRS, CDR2 YFSETQ. V shed 4 bases and J shed 4 bases, with 14 bases lying between them. The CDR3 runs 15 residues. DNA for the CDR3: TGCGCCAGCAGCGCCGCGGAGAGAAGCACCGGGGAGCTGTTTTTT. This gives the protein CASSAAERSTGELFF.

This clonotype was seen ten or more times. The chain joins TRBV12-3 or TRBV12-4 to TRBJ2-5, with 8 bases lining up with TRBD1. The CDR3 extends over 15 amino acids. V lost 3 bases, J lost 5 bases, and 8 bases stayed unmatched. Here the CDR3 DNA reads TGTGCCAGCAGTTTCGGGACAGGCCGATTGGAGACCCAGTACTTC. As protein: CASSFGTGRLETQYF.

This clonotype was counted only a few times. This chain connects TRBV20-1 to TRBJ2-3, with D possibly being TRBD1 (6 bases). The ends were cut back, 1 base at V and 5 bases at J, with 13 bases in the middle. The germline V gene encodes CDR1 DFQATT and CDR2 SNEGSKA (reference sequence). This CDR3 has 14 residues. CDR3 sequence (DNA): TGCAGTGCTAGAGGAGGTCAGGGGATAGATACGCAGTATTTT. Its translation: CSARGGQGIDTQYF.

This clonotype was counted only a few times. The chain is built from TRBV20-1 and TRBJ2-1, with D maybe TRBD2 (5 bases). V lost 0 bases, J lost 8 bases, and 11 bases lay in between. Germline assignment: CDR1 DFQATT and CDR2 SNEGSKA (reference sequence). The CDR3 length is 13 residues. In nucleotides, the CDR3 is TGCAGTGCTAGAGACCCCTGGACTTATGAGCAGTTCTTC. It encodes CSARDPWTYEQFF.

This clonotype was recorded a few times. The chain is built from TRBV20-1 and TRBJ2-7; no reliable D call. Germline CDR1 reads DFQATT; CDR2 reads SNEGSKA (reference sequence). The CDR3 sequence is 12 residues long. V dropped 5 bases and J dropped 3 bases, with 11 bases sitting between them. CDR3 nucleotides: TGCAGTGCTGGGGTAGGCGACTACGAGCAGTACTTC. It yields the protein CSAGVGDYEQYF.

This clonotype was recorded at least ten times. V gene TRBV7-2 combines with J gene TRBJ2-4; D is perhaps TRBD1 (6 bases). Trimming took 4 bases from V and 7 from J, leaving 17 bases between them. CDR1 is SGHTA and CDR2 is FQGNSA in the germline V gene. The CDR3 has 15 amino acids. CDR3 amino acids: CASSSRTARFNIQYF. CDR3 DNA sequence: TGTGCCAGCAGCTCGCGGACAGCTCGCTTCAACATTCAGTACTTC.

At least ten counts were recorded for this clonotype. The chain carries TRBV12-3 or TRBV12-4 and TRBJ1-3; D remains unclear. The CDR3 extends over 14 amino acids. V lost 6 bases and J 0 bases, leaving 9 bases between the germline ends. CDR3 amino acids: CASRTDSSGNTIYF. The CDR3 nucleotides read TGTGCCAGCAGGACTGATAGCTCTGGAAACACCATATATTTT.

V usage is TRBV20-1 and J usage is TRBJ2-3, with D possibly being TRBD2 (6 bases). V dropped 0 bases and J dropped 3 bases, with 16 bases sitting between them. The CDR3 is 16 residues long. CDR1 and CDR2 from the germline V gene are DFQATT and SNEGSKA (reference sequence). CDR3 amino acids: CSARDLRGMVTDTQYF. CDR3 bases: TGCAGTGCTAGAGATTTGCGCGGGATGGTGACAGATACGCAGTATTTT.

This clonotype was seen repeatedly, ten times or more. The V and J genes are TRBV20-1 and TRBJ2-2; D may be TRBD2 (6 bases). The CDR3 runs 14 residues. Trimming cost V 2 bases and J 2 bases, with 9 bases left between them. The germline V gene encodes CDR1 DFQATT and CDR2 SNEGSKA (reference sequence). As DNA, the CDR3 is TGCAGTGCTAGACCGGGACTTAACACCGGGGAGCTGTTTTTT. This sequence encodes CSARPGLNTGELFF.

In DNA, the CDR3 is TGTGCCATCAGTGAGCTGGCTAGCTCCGATACGCAGTATTTT. This gives the protein CAISELASSDTQYF. The V and J genes are TRBV10-3 and TRBJ2-3; D is possibly TRBD2 (5 bases). CDR1 and CDR2 (germline): ENHRY, SYGVKD. Trimming shortened V by 2 bases and J by 6 bases, and 12 bases separated the two germline ends. The CDR3 runs to 14 residues.

This clonotype was seen many times. The chain combines TRBV7-9 with TRBJ2-5; D may be TRBD2 (6 bases). The CDR3 length is 15 residues. Trimming cost V 8 bases and J 2 bases, with 18 bases left between them. Germline V gene data show CDR1 as SEHNR and CDR2 as FQNEAQ (reference sequence). CDR3 bases: TGTGCCAGCGACAACCGGGACTTCACTCAAGAGACCCAGTACTTC. It yields the protein CASDNRDFTQETQYF.

This clonotype turned up a few times. The V and J genes are TRBV20-1 and TRBJ2-1; 12 nucleotides agree with TRBD2. CDR1 is DFQATT and CDR2 is SNEGSKA in the germline V gene (reference sequence). This CDR3 is 16 amino acids long. The trim removed 6 bases at V and 6 bases at J, leaving 12 bases unmatched. The CDR3, as DNA: TGCAGTGCGAGGGGGACTAGCGGGCGACTCCTCAATGAGCAGTTCTTC. Its translation is CSARGTSGRLLNEQFF.

The chain has TRBV5-1 and TRBJ2-7; perhaps TRBD1 as D (6 bases). The germline V gene has CDR1 SGHRS and CDR2 YFSETQ. V lost 3 bases to trimming and J lost 6 bases, with 13 bases between them. The CDR3 runs 13 residues. The CDR3 protein is CASSSNQGTEQYF. As DNA, the CDR3 is TGCGCCAGCAGCTCCAACCAGGGGACCGAGCAGTACTTC.

The genes are TRBV12-3 or TRBV12-4 and TRBJ2-1; the match to TRBD2 covers 7 bases. J lost 9 bases, V lost 6 bases, and 11 bases had no gene match. There are 14 residues in the CDR3. The CDR3 DNA sequence: TGTGCCAGCAGCTCTCGTGGGGGAGGGATTGAGCAGTTCTTC. Amino acids: CASSSRGGGIEQFF.

This clonotype came up many times. V usage is TRBV6-2 or TRBV6-3 and J usage is TRBJ2-3, with 12 bases fitting TRBD1. The CDR3 has 15 residues. V was pared by 6 bases and J by 6 bases, with 7 bases of the junction left unmatched. Germline V gives CDR1 MNHEY, CDR2 SVGEGT. CDR3 DNA: TGTGCCAGCAGCCCCGGGACAGGGGGCCCCGATACGCAGTATTTT. It specifies CASSPGTGGPDTQYF.

Only a few counts were recorded for this clonotype. This sequence joins TRBV7-2 and TRBJ1-6, with 7 positions matching TRBD1. This CDR3 region has 16 residues. V was pared by 5 bases and J by 5 bases, with 9 bases of the junction left unmatched. CDR1 and CDR2 (germline): SGHTA, FQGNSA. This chain's CDR3 is CASSTQGFLNNSPLHF. The CDR3 DNA reads TGTGCCAGCAGCACACAGGGGTTCCTCAATAATTCACCCCTCCACTTT.

The genes are TRBV29-1 and TRBJ1-4; 8 bases line up with TRBD1. Germline V CDR1 and CDR2: SQVTM, ANQGSEA. This CDR3 region has 14 residues. J gave up 8 bases and V 3 bases, and 8 bases lay outside the gene matches. CDR3 residues: CSVEDRAVGEKLFF. The CDR3, as DNA: TGCAGCGTTGAGGACAGGGCGGTCGGGGAAAAACTGTTTTTT.

This clonotype was counted only a few times. The chain joins TRBV30 to TRBJ2-1; 7 nucleotides align to TRBD2. Germline-derived CDR1 and CDR2 are GTSNPN and SVGIG (reference sequence). This CDR3 is 15 amino acids long. The J segment lost 0 bases and the V segment lost 6 bases, leaving 8 bases of the junction unmatched. The CDR3 is CACHGGRSSYNEQFF. CDR3 sequence (DNA): TGTGCCTGCCACGGCGGGAGAAGCTCCTACAATGAGCAGTTCTTC.